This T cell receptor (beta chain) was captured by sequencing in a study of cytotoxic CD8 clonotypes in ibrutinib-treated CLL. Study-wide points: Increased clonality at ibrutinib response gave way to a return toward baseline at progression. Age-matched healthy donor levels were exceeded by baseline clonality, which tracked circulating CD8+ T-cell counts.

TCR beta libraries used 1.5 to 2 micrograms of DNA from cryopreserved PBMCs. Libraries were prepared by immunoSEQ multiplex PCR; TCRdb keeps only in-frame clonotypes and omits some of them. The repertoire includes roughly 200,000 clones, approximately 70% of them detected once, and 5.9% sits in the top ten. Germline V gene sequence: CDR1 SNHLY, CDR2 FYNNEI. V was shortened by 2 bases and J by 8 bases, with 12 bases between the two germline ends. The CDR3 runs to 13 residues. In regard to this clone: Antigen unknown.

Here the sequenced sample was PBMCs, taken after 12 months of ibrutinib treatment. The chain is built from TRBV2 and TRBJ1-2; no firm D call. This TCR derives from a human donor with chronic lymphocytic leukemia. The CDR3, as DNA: TGTGCCAGCAGTGAAAGTTGGGGAGGGGGCTACACCTTC. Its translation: CASSESWGGGYTF.